This TCR beta chain was documented in a study of patients and donors after allogeneic stem cell transplantation (dated by TCRdb to 2020 to 2021). Library creation used RT-PCR. The listed sequencing device is NextSeq 550. Through fastp at Q25 and MiXCR, TCRdb rebuilt clones from the public reads, retaining in-frame beta chains. Rows merge per CDR3 protein into single entries with the most common DNA and genes. The sample table contains 100,000 to 130,000 distinct CDR3 sequences; only one count was recorded for about a third of them. The ten most abundant clones make up 27% of the sample. In the case of this clonotype: The clone's antigen remains unknown. No per-base quality is available; no much larger clone lies one base away.

This clonotype was obtained from a human donor who was either an allogeneic HSCT recipient or a stem cell or donor lymphocyte infusion donor (not recorded which). It is not recorded whose cells these are; they may come from a transplant donor. Material: blood, either unsorted or a sorted T cell fraction (not recorded which).

The nucleotides are TGTGCCAGCAGTTTGACGGCGGAAAAACTGTTTTTT. This is translated as CASSLTAEKLFF. The chain uses TRBV28 and TRBJ1-4, with no reliable assignment of the D segment. V drops 3 bases and J drops 8 bases, leaving 7 bases in between. Sequences MDHEN (CDR1) and SYDVKM (CDR2) are obtained from the germline V gene. The CDR3 numbers 12 residues from cysteine through phenylalanine. Just CDR3 DNA is preserved here, 36 bases in frame from base 1.